One and the same sample provided the 9 T cell receptor beta chains below, sequenced in a study of T cells after posttransplantation cyclophosphamide. The repertoire was sequenced with immunoSEQ multiplex PCR; TCRdb's copy has only in-frame clones and lacks some. The sample has around 20,000 clones; approximately 97% are singletons. Cells defined as naive were viable CD3+CD4+ or CD3+CD8+ and CCR7+CD45RA+CD45RO-CD95-CD27+CD28+. Source material: naive CD4+ T cells sorted from PBMCs. The source is a man aged 45-60 years in good health, CMV-negative, and a related stem cell transplant donor.

J is TRBJ2-2 and V is TRBV7-9; D not certain. Trimming removed 7 bases at V and 6 bases at J, with 12 bases between. CDR1 is SEHNR and CDR2 is FQNEAQ in the germline V gene (reference sequence). This CDR3 comprises 13 residues. CDR3 sequence: CASNLGQAGELFF. The CDR3, as DNA: TGTGCCAGCAACTTGGGTCAGGCCGGGGAGCTGTTTTTT.

As DNA, the CDR3 is TGTGCCAGCAGCTCCCGGGACTACTCCTACGAGCAGTACTTC. Translation: CASSSRDYSYEQYF. This chain connects TRBV9 to TRBJ2-7, with 7 bases that match TRBD2. J lost 0 bases, V lost 4 bases, and 4 bases had no gene match. CDR3 length equals 14 residues. Looked up from germline, CDR1 is SGDLS and CDR2 is YYNGEE.

This chain uses TRBV29-1 with TRBJ2-1; D perhaps matches TRBD1 (5 bases). Per the germline V gene, CDR1 is SQVTM and CDR2 is ANQGSEA. Trimming took off 7 bases at V and 4 bases at J, with 20 bases between the two ends. The length of the CDR3 is 15 residues. The CDR3 DNA follows: TGCAGCGCAGCCGGCGGCCGTGGGGCTTACAATGAGCAGTTCTTC. Translated, it gives CSAAGGRGAYNEQFF.

The chain has TRBV7-2 and TRBJ2-1; 13 positions agree with TRBD2. The ends lost 0 bases at V and 6 bases at J; junction bases unmatched: 5. Germline loops: CDR1 SGHTA, CDR2 FQGNSA. CDR3 length: 17 amino acids. In nucleotides, the CDR3 is TGTGCCAGCAGCTTAGCCGGGACTAGCGGGGTGGGCAATGAGCAGTTCTTC. Its translation is CASSLAGTSGVGNEQFF.

The chain is built from TRBV5-5 and TRBJ2-3, with 7 nucleotides matching TRBD2. V was clipped by 0 bases and J by 4 bases; unmatched bases: 2. This CDR3 region has 14 residues. CDR1 and CDR2 (germline): SGHKS, YYEKEE (reference sequence). CDR3 residues: CASSLDAGADTQYF. DNA of the CDR3: TGTGCCAGCAGCTTGGACGCGGGGGCAGATACGCAGTATTTT.

To note about this clone: Other nucleotide sequences from this sample produce the same CDR3. The chain carries TRBV5-1 and TRBJ1-1; TRBD1 is a possible D gene (5 bases). The CDR3 contains 14 residues. Trimming took 0 bases from V and 1 from J, leaving 7 bases between them. Germline loops: CDR1 SGHRS, CDR2 YFSETQ. CDR3 residues: CASSLGGGNTEAFF. The DNA of the CDR3 is TGCGCCAGCAGCTTGGGGGGCGGGAACACTGAAGCTTTCTTT.

This chain links TRBV19 with TRBJ2-6, with a weak D call TRBD1 (6 bases). In germline, CDR1 is LNHDA, CDR2 SQIVND (reference sequence). Deletions cut 5 bases from V and 0 bases from J, with 14 bases between. This CDR3 has 17 amino acids. This CDR3 reads CASSQTGAVSGANVLTF. The CDR3 bases are TGTGCCAGTAGTCAGACAGGCGCGGTCTCTGGGGCCAACGTCCTGACTTTC. Based on the CDR3 plus reference TRBV19 and TRBJ2-6, the full variable domain is DGGITQSPKYLFRKEGQNVTLSCEQNLNHDAMYWYRQDPGQGLRLIYYSQIVNDFQKGDIAEGYSVSREKKESFPLTVTSAQKNPTAFYLCASSQTGAVSGANVLTFGAGSRLTVL.

This sequence joins TRBV19 and TRBJ2-1; 8 bases line up with TRBD2. Germline V gene sequence: CDR1 LNHDA, CDR2 SQIVND (reference sequence). The CDR3 has 16 amino acids. V was clipped by 7 bases and J by 8 bases; unmatched bases: 16. The DNA of the CDR3 is TGTGCCAGTACTACCGGGGGGGCATCCTCGGACCATGAGCAGTTCTTC. This gives the protein CASTTGGASSDHEQFF.

The rearrangement links TRBV5-1 to TRBJ2-2; 11 nucleotides agree with TRBD2. Trimming removed 2 bases from V and 5 bases from J; junction bases left unmatched: 11. Germline V lookup: CDR1 SGHRS, CDR2 YFSETQ. This CDR3 spans 18 amino acids. The CDR3 region has the DNA TGCGCCAGCAGCTTTACCATCGTAGCGGGAGGGCCTACCGGGGAGCTGTTTTTT. It codes for CASSFTIVAGGPTGELFF.